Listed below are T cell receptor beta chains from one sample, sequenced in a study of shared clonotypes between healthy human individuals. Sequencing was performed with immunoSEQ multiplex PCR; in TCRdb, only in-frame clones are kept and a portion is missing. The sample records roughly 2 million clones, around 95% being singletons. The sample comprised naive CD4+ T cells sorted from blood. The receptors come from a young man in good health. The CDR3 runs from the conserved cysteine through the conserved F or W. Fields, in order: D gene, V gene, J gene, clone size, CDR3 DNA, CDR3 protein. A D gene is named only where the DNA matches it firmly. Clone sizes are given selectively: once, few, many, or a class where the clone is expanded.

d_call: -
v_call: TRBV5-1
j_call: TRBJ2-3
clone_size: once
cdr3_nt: TGCGCCAGCAGCTTGGAAGGGGCTGATACGCAGTATTTT
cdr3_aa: CASSLEGADTQYF

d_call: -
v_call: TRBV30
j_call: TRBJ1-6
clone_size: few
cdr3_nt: TGTGCCTGGAATTCGATCGGGGATTCACCCCTCCACTTT
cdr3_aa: CAWNSIGDSPLHF

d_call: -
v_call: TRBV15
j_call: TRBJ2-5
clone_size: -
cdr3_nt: TGTGCCACCAGCAGAGAGGTGCTTCAAGAGACCCAGTACTTC
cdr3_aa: CATSREVLQETQYF

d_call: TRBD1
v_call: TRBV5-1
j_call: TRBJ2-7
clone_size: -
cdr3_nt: TGCGCCAGCAGCTCGGAAGGGACAGCTCTGTCCTACGAGCAGTACTTC
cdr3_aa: CASSSEGTALSYEQYF

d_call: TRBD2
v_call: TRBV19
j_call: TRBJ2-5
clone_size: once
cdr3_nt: TGTGCCAGTAGTATAGCCCCTAGCGGGGGACTACAAGAGACCCAGTACTTC
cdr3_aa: CASSIAPSGGLQETQYF

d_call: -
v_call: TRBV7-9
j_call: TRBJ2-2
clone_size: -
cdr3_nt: TGTGCCAGCAGATCCGAGGGGGTTTCGACCGGGGAGCTGTTTTTT
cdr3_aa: CASRSEGVSTGELFF

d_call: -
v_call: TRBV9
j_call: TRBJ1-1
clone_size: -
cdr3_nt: TGTGCCAGCAGCGTAGAGGGACTGGGATCAGCTTTCTTT
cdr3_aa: CASSVEGLGSAFF

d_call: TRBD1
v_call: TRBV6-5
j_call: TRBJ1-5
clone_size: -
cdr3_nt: TGTGCCAGCAGCCTTGACAGGGCTTCTTTATATTTT
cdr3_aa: CASSLDRASLYF

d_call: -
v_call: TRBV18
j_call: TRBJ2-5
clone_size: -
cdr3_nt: TGTGCCAGCTCACCCTCTAGTCGCGAGACCCAGTACTTC
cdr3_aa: CASSPSSRETQYF

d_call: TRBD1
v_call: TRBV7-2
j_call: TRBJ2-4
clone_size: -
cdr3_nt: TGTGCCAGCAGCACACGACAGGGGGGTTCCAAAAACATTCAGTACTTC
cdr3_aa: CASSTRQGGSKNIQYF

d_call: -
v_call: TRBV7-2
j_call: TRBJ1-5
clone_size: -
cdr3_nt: TGTGCCAGCAGCCCGAGGGCTCAGCCCCAGCATTTT
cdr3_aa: CASSPRAQPQHF

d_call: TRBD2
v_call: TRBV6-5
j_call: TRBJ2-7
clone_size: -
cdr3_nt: TGTGCCAGCAGTTACGAGCCTAGCGGGGGTTACGAGCAGTACTTC
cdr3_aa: CASSYEPSGGYEQYF

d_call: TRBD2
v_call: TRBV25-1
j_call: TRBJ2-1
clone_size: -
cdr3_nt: TGTGCCAGCAACCAAGCGGGGGCCCCTTACAATGAGCAGTTCTTC
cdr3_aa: CASNQAGAPYNEQFF

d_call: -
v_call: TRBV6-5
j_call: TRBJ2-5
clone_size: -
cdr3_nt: TGTGCCAGCAGTTACTCGGTCCTGGTCCAAGAGACCCAGTACTTC
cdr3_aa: CASSYSVLVQETQYF

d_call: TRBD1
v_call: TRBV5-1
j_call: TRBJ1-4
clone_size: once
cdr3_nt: TGCGCCAGCAGCTTACAGGGGAATGAAAAACTGTTTTTT
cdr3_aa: CASSLQGNEKLFF

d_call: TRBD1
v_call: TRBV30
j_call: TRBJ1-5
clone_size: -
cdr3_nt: TGTGCCTGGGAGACAGGGTTCGGACAGCCCCAGCATTTT
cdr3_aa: CAWETGFGQPQHF

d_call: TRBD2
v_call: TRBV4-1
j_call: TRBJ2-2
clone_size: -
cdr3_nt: TGCGCCAGCAGCCAAGATTGGCTAGGACTAGCGGAAAGCACCGGGGAGCTGTTTTTT
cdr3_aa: CASSQDWLGLAESTGELFF

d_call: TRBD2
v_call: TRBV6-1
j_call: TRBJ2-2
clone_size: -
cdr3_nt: TGTGCCCTCATGAAAGCGGGGGGGCCCCCCGGGGAGCTGTTTTTT
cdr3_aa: CALMKAGGPPGELFF

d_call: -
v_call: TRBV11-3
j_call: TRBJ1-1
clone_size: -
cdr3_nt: TGTGCCAGCAGCCTGCTGAAGAACACTGAAGCTTTCTTT
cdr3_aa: CASSLLKNTEAFF

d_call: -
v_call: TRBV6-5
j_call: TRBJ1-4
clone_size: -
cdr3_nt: TGTGCGGTTGGGCGAACTAATGAAAAACTGTTTTTT
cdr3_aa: CAVGRTNEKLFF

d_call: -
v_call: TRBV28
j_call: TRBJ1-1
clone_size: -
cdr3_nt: TGTGCCAGCAGTTCTTGGTTATGGGACGGAAACGGGGTGACTGAAGCTTTCTTT
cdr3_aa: CASSSWLWDGNGVTEAFF

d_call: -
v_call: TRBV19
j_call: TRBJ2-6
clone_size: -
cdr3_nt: TGTGCCAGTAGTATATCAGGGAGCTCTGGGGCCAACGTCCTGACTTTC
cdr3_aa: CASSISGSSGANVLTF

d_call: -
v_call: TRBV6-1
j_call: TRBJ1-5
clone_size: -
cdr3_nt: TGTGCCAGCACCCAAGGGGGTCAGCCCCAGCATTTT
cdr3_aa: CASTQGGQPQHF

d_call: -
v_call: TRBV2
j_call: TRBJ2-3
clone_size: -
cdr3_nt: TGTGCCAGCAGTGAAGCGGTGAGCGGACCGAGAGCAGATACGCAGTATTTT
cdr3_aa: CASSEAVSGPRADTQYF

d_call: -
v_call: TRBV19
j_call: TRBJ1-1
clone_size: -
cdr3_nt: TGTGCCAGTACCAGTCGCGGGGGAGGGAGCACTGAAGCTTTCTTT
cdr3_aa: CASTSRGGGSTEAFF

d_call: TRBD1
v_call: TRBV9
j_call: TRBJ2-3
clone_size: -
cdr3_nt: TGTGCCAGCAGCGCAGACAGGGAGACTTCGTCGCAGTATTTT
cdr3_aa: CASSADRETSSQYF

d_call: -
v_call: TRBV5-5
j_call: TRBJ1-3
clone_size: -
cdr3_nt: TGTGCCAGCAACCAAGAGGGAAAAGCTGGAAACACCATATATTTT
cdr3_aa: CASNQEGKAGNTIYF

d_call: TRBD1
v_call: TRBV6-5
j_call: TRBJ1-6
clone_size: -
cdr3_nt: TGTGCCAGCAGCCTGACAGGGGATTCACCCCTCCACTTT
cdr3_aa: CASSLTGDSPLHF

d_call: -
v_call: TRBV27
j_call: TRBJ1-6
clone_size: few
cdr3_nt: TGTGCCAGCAGGGGGGGGAATTCACCCCTCCACTTT
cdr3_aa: CASRGGNSPLHF

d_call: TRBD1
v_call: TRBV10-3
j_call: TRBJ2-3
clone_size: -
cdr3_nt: TGTGCCGGCGGGACAGGGAGCACAGATACGCAGTATTTT
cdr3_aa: CAGGTGSTDTQYF

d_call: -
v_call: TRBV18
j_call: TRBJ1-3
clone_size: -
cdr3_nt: TGTGCCAGCTCACCAAAGGAGAGCTCTGGAAACACCATATATTTT
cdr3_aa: CASSPKESSGNTIYF

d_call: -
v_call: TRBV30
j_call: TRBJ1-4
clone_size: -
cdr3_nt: TGTGCCTGGAGTGTTATCAAGCGGACTAATGAAAAACTGTTTTTT
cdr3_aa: CAWSVIKRTNEKLFF

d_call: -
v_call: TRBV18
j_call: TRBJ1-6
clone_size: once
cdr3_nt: TGTGCCAGCTCACCTTTAGGGCAGCGAGAGAATTCACCCCTCCACTTT
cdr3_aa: CASSPLGQRENSPLHF

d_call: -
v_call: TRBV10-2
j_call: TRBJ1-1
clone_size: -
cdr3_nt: TGCGCCAGCAGTCTTCAGGGGAACACTGAAGCTTTCTTT
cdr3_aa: CASSLQGNTEAFF

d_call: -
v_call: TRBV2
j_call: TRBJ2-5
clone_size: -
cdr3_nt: TGTGCCAGCCTAATTAGGCCGGGGAGCCAAGAGACCCAGTACTTC
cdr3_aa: CASLIRPGSQETQYF

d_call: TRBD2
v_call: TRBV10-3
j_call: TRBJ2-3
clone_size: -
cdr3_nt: TGTGCCATCAGCCCCACCCCCGCGGGGGGTAGCACAGATACGCAGTATTTT
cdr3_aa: CAISPTPAGGSTDTQYF

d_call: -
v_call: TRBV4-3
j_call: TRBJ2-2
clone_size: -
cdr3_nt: TGCGCCAGCAGCCAAGACTTTAACACCGGGGAGCTGTTTTTT
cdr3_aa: CASSQDFNTGELFF

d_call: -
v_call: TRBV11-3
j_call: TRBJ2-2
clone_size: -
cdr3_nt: TGTGCCAGCAGCTTAGATGGGAACACCGGGGAGCTGTTTTTT
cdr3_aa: CASSLDGNTGELFF

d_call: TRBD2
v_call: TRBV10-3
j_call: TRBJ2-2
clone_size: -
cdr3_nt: TGTGCCACCTCACTAGCGAGGAACACCGGGGAGCTGTTTTTT
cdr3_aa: CATSLARNTGELFF

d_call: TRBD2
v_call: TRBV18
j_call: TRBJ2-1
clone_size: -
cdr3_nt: TGTGCCAGCTCACCACGGACTAGCGGGAGGGCCAGCTCCTACAATGAGCAGTTCTTC
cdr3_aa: CASSPRTSGRASSYNEQFF